This entry lists 27 T cell receptor beta chains sequenced from one sample in a study of T-cell memory formation after mild COVID-19. TCRdb re-called the 5' RACE reads with MiXCR, one entry per CDR3 protein. The data show 450,000 to 650,000 distinct CDR3 sequences, roughly 21% seen once. Specimen: PBMCs or a T cell subset sorted from them (not recorded which). The receptors stem from an adult woman who had mild COVID-19 (a few samples of this study predate the infection). Cell type and time point are not known.

This clonotype appeared many times. The V gene is TRBV20-1, the J gene TRBJ1-1; 9 positions agree with TRBD1. Per the germline V gene, CDR1 is DFQATT and CDR2 is SNEGSKA (reference sequence). CDR3 length equals 13 residues. The J segment lost 4 bases and the V segment lost 5 bases, leaving 5 bases of the junction unmatched. The CDR3 DNA reads TGCAGTGCTTACAGGGGGCCGGGCACTGAAGCTTTCTTT. It yields the protein CSAYRGPGTEAFF.

This clonotype occurred a few times. The rearrangement links TRBV4-1 to TRBJ2-7, with D hard to call. CDR3 length: 13 amino acids. From germline, CDR1 is MGHRA and CDR2 YSYEKL. V was cut by 1 base and J by 4 bases, with 8 bases left in between. The DNA of the CDR3 is TGCGCCAGCAGCCAAGTCACGCGATACGAGCAGTACTTC. Protein sequence: CASSQVTRYEQYF.

The chain has TRBV24-1 and TRBJ2-1; 9 bases fit TRBD2. The CDR3 spans 15 residues. Per germline, CDR1 KGHDR and CDR2 SFDVKD. Trimming at V came to 3 bases and at J to 5 bases, leaving 4 bases not matched to a gene. The CDR3 is CATSDRREGHNEQFF. The CDR3 nucleotides read TGTGCCACCAGTGATCGGCGGGAGGGCCACAATGAGCAGTTCTTC.

This chain connects TRBV20-1 to TRBJ2-1; 8 bases are shared with TRBD2. The V segment lost 8 bases and the J segment 0 bases; nucleotides outside the gene matches: 9. The CDR3 runs to 15 residues. CDR1 is DFQATT and CDR2 is SNEGSKA in the germline V gene (reference sequence). CDR3: CSKNRGGNSYNEQFF. DNA for the CDR3: TGCAGTAAGAATCGGGGGGGGAACTCCTACAATGAGCAGTTCTTC.

In its sample, this clonotype was seen a few times. The junction departs from the called germline gene at one end, perhaps through a read error. The chain employs TRBV11-2 and TRBJ2-3, with 7 bases that match TRBD1. Germline CDR1 SGHAT, CDR2 FQNNGV. The CDR3 length is 13 residues. CDR3 residues: CASSRTGTVTQYF. The CDR3 region has the DNA TGTGCCAGCAGCCGTACTGGGACAGTTACGCAGTATTTT.

This clonotype was counted only a few times. The chain employs TRBV5-1 and TRBJ2-3; 7 bases are a match to TRBD1. Germline CDR1 and CDR2: SGHRS and YFSETQ. This CDR3 is built from 16 residues. After removal of 4 bases from V and 1 base from J, the junction contained 9 bases not matched to a gene. Written as DNA, the CDR3 is TGCGCCAGCAGCCCCCCTAGGACAGGCGGCACAGATACGCAGTATTTT. Amino acids: CASSPPRTGGTDTQYF.

This clonotype turned up a few times. J is TRBJ2-1 and V is TRBV5-1; 7 bases match TRBD1. V lost 3 bases to trimming and J lost 0 bases; unmatched junction nucleotides: 6. Germline V CDR1 and CDR2: SGHRS, YFSETQ. The CDR3 runs to 16 residues. CDR3 DNA sequence: TGCGCCAGCAGCTCGACAGGGTTCCTCTCCTACAATGAGCAGTTCTTC. Translation: CASSSTGFLSYNEQFF.

This clonotype has a single count. The V call is TRBV6-6, the J call TRBJ1-2; D might be TRBD1 (6 bases). This CDR3 spans 17 amino acids. V lost 2 bases, J lost 1 base, and 17 bases lay in between. Germline V CDR1 and CDR2: MNHNY, SVGAGI (reference sequence). CDR3 sequence reads: CASSYQDRFGGNYGYTF. CDR3 in DNA: TGTGCCAGCAGTTACCAAGACAGGTTTGGCGGTAACTATGGCTACACCTTC.

A few counts support this clonotype. The rearrangement joins TRBV7-2 to TRBJ2-7; 7 bases are shared with TRBD1. Germline trimming cut 4 bases from V and 3 bases from J; bases unmatched to any gene: 12. The germline V gene has CDR1 SGHTA and CDR2 FQGNSA. The CDR3 length is 16 residues. The CDR3 bases are TGTGCCAGCAGCTGGCCGACGATACAGGGGAACTACGAGCAGTACTTC. As protein: CASSWPTIQGNYEQYF. Supplemented by reference TRBV7-2 and TRBJ2-7, the full variable domain reads GAGVSQSPSNKVTEKGKDVELRCDPISGHTALYWYRQSLGQGLEFLIYFQGNSAPDKSGLPSDRFSAERTGGSVSTLTIQRTQQEDSAVYLCASSWPTIQGNYEQYFGPGTRLTVT.

This clonotype was picked up many times. V and J are TRBV25-1 and TRBJ2-5; D gene ambiguous. Germline V gives CDR1 MGHDK, CDR2 SYGVNS. This CDR3 spans 15 amino acids. V lost 1 base and J lost 0, with 9 bases in between. In nucleotides, the CDR3 is TGTGCCAGCAGTGAATTATCGACTTACCAAGAGACCCAGTACTTC. It codes for CASSELSTYQETQYF.

This CDR3 is CASSLSAGRLTGELFF. CDR3 in DNA: TGTGCCAGCAGTTTGTCAGCGGGACGTCTCACCGGGGAGCTGTTTTTT. The V and J genes are TRBV12-3 or TRBV12-4 and TRBJ2-2; the match to TRBD2 covers 7 bases. J lost 4 bases, V lost 3 bases, and 8 bases had no gene match. This CDR3 has 16 residues.

In its sample, this clonotype was seen a few times. V usage is TRBV20-1 and J usage is TRBJ2-5; weak D call: TRBD2 (5 bases). V shed 0 bases and J shed 2 bases, with 28 bases lying between them. Germline V gene lookup returns CDR1 DFQATT and CDR2 SNEGSKA (reference sequence). The CDR3 loop spans 20 amino acids. In DNA form, the CDR3 reads TGCAGTGCTAGAGATAGGCCGTGGAGGTGGGGTGGCGGCGTTCAAGAGACCCAGTACTTC. Its translation is CSARDRPWRWGGGVQETQYF.

This chain connects TRBV4-3 to TRBJ1-2, with TRBD1 matching over 7 bases. CDR3 length equals 15 residues. V lost 2 bases and J lost 4; bases outside the gene matches: 7. CDR1 and CDR2 (germline): LGHNA, YSLEER. In DNA, the CDR3 is TGCGCCAGCAGCCAACCCGGGACAGTGGGCTATGGCTACACCTTC. The encoded protein is CASSQPGTVGYGYTF.

The chain uses TRBV7-8 and TRBJ1-1; TRBD1 is a possible D gene (5 bases). This CDR3 is 16 amino acids long. CDR1 and CDR2 (germline): SGHVS, FQNEAQ. V lost 4 bases to trimming and J lost 0 bases, with 15 bases between them. The CDR3 reads CASSSNLGPLNTEAFF. The CDR3 region has the DNA TGTGCCAGCAGCTCCAACCTGGGACCGCTGAACACTGAAGCTTTCTTT.

In its sample, this clonotype was seen a few times. The CDR3 nucleotides read TGTGCCAGCAGCCAAGCCGAGTGGTCCTACGAGCAGTACTTC. This translates into CASSQAEWSYEQYF. The genes are TRBV3-1 and TRBJ2-7, with unresolved D. The CDR3 loop spans 14 amino acids. Germline CDR1 LGHDT, CDR2 YNNKEL (reference sequence). V dropped 1 base and J dropped 1 base, with 8 bases sitting between them.

This chain connects TRBV28 to TRBJ2-2; weak D call: TRBD2 (6 bases). Germline CDR1 and CDR2: MDHEN and SYDVKM. Between the trimmed V and J ends, which lost 5 bases and 0 bases, there was a span of 19 bases. This CDR3 spans 18 amino acids. CDR3 in DNA: TGTGCCAGCAGTCTCACGGGCGGGGCGTTCGCGAACACCGGGGAGCTGTTTTTT. Translation: CASSLTGGAFANTGELFF.

This clonotype was detected a few times. The chain combines TRBV7-9 with TRBJ2-3; no firm D call. The CDR3 totals 13 residues. Per the germline V gene, CDR1 is SEHNR and CDR2 is FQNEAQ (reference sequence). V dropped 6 bases and J dropped 6 bases, with 13 bases sitting between them. The CDR3, as DNA: TGTGCCAGCAGTGGCAATACCTTGGATACGCAGTATTTT. It codes for CASSGNTLDTQYF.

This clonotype has just a few counts. The J gene is TRBJ2-7, the V gene TRBV29-1; 7 positions match TRBD1. Per germline, CDR1 SQVTM and CDR2 ANQGSEA. With 1 base clipped from V and 7 bases from J, the junction kept 4 bases outside the gene matches. This CDR3 has 12 amino acids. CDR3 region: CSVEGQGVEQYF. The CDR3 DNA reads TGCAGCGTTGAAGGACAGGGCGTAGAGCAGTACTTC.

The rearrangement links TRBV19 to TRBJ2-5; D unclear. Trimming removed 5 bases from V and 4 bases from J, with 14 bases in between. The CDR3 is 14 amino acids. CDR1 is LNHDA and CDR2 is SQIVND in the germline V gene (reference sequence). The CDR3 loop is CASSPQWLRETQYF. The CDR3 region has the DNA TGTGCCAGTAGTCCACAATGGTTGAGAGAGACCCAGTACTTC.

This rearrangement joins TRBV24-1 to TRBJ2-7; D ambiguous. The CDR3 is 13 residues long. Germline V gene lookup returns CDR1 KGHDR and CDR2 SFDVKD. Trimming took 3 bases from V and 5 from J, leaving 10 bases between them. The DNA of the CDR3 is TGTGCCACCAGTGATGGACCCCCAGACGAGCAGTACTTC. Translated, it gives CATSDGPPDEQYF.

This sequence joins TRBV19 and TRBJ2-7, with 9 bases fitting TRBD2. Germline V CDR1 and CDR2: LNHDA, SQIVND (reference sequence). This CDR3 spans 14 amino acids. J lost 2 bases, V lost 4 bases, and 3 bases had no gene match. The CDR3 DNA sequence: TGTGCCAGTAGTACTAGCGGGGCCACCTACGAGCAGTACTTC. Translation: CASSTSGATYEQYF.

There are a few counts of this clonotype. The genes are TRBV18 and TRBJ1-1; D is unresolved. Trimming cost V 6 bases and J 5 bases, with 13 bases left between them. The CDR3 has 13 residues. CDR1 is KGHSH, CDR2 LQKENI, per germline. CDR3 amino acids: CASSPDLATEAFF. Here the CDR3 DNA reads TGTGCCAGCTCCCCCGATTTGGCTACTGAAGCTTTCTTT.

This clonotype turned up a few times. V and J are TRBV7-2 and TRBJ2-1; TRBD2 agrees at 10 bases. The CDR3 runs to 15 residues. V was clipped by 5 bases and J by 7 bases; unmatched bases: 8. Germline assignment: CDR1 SGHTA and CDR2 FQGNSA. CDR3: CASSTGLARGNEQFF. In nucleotides, the CDR3 is TGTGCCAGCAGCACGGGACTAGCGAGAGGGAATGAGCAGTTCTTC.

Only a few counts were recorded for this clonotype. CDR3 amino acids: CASSPIPDGAYTGELFF. DNA for the CDR3: TGCGCCAGCAGCCCTATCCCCGACGGGGCCTACACCGGGGAGCTGTTTTTT. The chain has TRBV5-1 and TRBJ2-2, with D perhaps TRBD1 or TRBD2 (5 bases each). The CDR3 consists of 17 residues. CDR1 is SGHRS and CDR2 is YFSETQ in the germline V gene. Trimming pared 4 bases from V and 3 bases from J, leaving 19 bases between.

This clonotype is termed medium-sized. The chain employs TRBV7-8 and TRBJ2-3; 7 bases are a match to TRBD1. Germline V gene lookup returns CDR1 SGHVS and CDR2 FQNEAQ. J was trimmed by 0 bases and V by 6 bases; bases with no gene match: 6. CDR3 length: 15 amino acids. CDR3 sequence: CASRQTGQSTDTQYF. As DNA, the CDR3 is TGTGCCAGCAGACAAACGGGACAGAGCACAGATACGCAGTATTTT. Variable domain in full (rest from reference TRBV7-8 and TRBJ2-3): GAGVSQSPRYKVAKRGQDVALRCDPISGHVSLFWYQQALGQGPEFLTYFQNEAQLDKSGLPSDRFFAERPEGSVSTLKIQRTQQEDSAVYLCASRQTGQSTDTQYFGPGTRLTVL.

This clonotype was observed a single time. The genes are TRBV6-5 and TRBJ2-2; D remains ambiguous. Trimming left V 7 bases short and J 4 bases short, with 16 bases between. Looked up from germline, CDR1 is MNHEY and CDR2 is SVGAGI. The CDR3 runs 15 residues. The DNA of the CDR3 is TGTGCCAGCACCGTATGTGTGGGTGGCACCGGGGAGCTGTTTTTT. Amino acids: CASTVCVGGTGELFF.

J is TRBJ2-5 and V is TRBV4-2; D may be TRBD2 (5 bases). Trimming stripped 1 base from V and 5 bases from J, with 20 bases between. Germline V gene sequence: CDR1 LGHNA, CDR2 YNFKEQ. The CDR3 loop spans 17 amino acids. DNA of the CDR3: TGTGCCAGCAGCCAAGCGGCGGGTAGCGTGAAAGGGGAGACCCAGTACTTC. Protein sequence: CASSQAAGSVKGETQYF.